This T cell receptor (beta chain) was captured in a study of early T cells in non-severe SARS-CoV-2 infection. Study-wide background: Chains stayed unpaired after sequencing of bulk RNA from unsorted whole blood.

Separate cDNA molecules each had unique molecular identifiers attached to them. TCRdb reanalysed the 5' RACE reads using MiXCR and keeps one entry per CDR3 protein. The sample gives under 70,000 distinct CDR3 sequences, roughly 5.3% of which show up once; approximately 6.3% is in the top ten. Study-wide results and limits: Reliance on VDJdb matching favored anti-spike CD8 responses; private and CD4 specificities were missed.

Ten or more counts support this clonotype. Antigen: not known. The V end was cut by 10 bases, the J end by 5 bases, with 19 bases between. Germline V gives CDR1 SGHNT, CDR2 YYREEE (reference sequence). The CDR3 is made up of 14 amino acids. This receptor was taken from an adult who was a healthcare worker with PCR-confirmed SARS-CoV-2 infection or an uninfected control (not recorded which). The sequenced material came from whole blood. J is TRBJ1-5 and V is TRBV5-4; D uncertain. CDR3 region: CAQRRTENDQPQHF. As DNA, the CDR3 is TGTGCCCAAAGGAGGACGGAGAACGATCAGCCCCAGCATTTT.